This is a list of T cell receptor beta chains from one sample in a study of T cells in Graves' hyperthyroidism and ophthalmopathy. From the multiplex PCR reads, TCRdb called clonotypes with MiXCR, one entry per CDR3 protein. The sample shows about 270,000 distinct CDR3 sequences, less than 30% of them seen only once. Input material: blood. All receptors come from a man in his forties with Graves' hyperthyroidism that later progressed to Graves' ophthalmopathy. CDR3s include the opening cysteine and the closing phenylalanine or tryptophan. D genes are given only for firm matches. Expanded clones get a size class; other rows say once, few or many, or leave the size out.

D	size	V	J	CDR3	DNA
.	many	TRBV7-3	TRBJ1-6	CASSPWDRLRSPLHF	TGTGCCAGCAGCCCTTGGGACCGCCTCCGCTCACCCCTCCACTTT
TRBD2	many	TRBV20-1	TRBJ2-3	CSARRTSAQYF	TGCAGTGCTAGAAGGACTAGCGCGCAGTATTTT
.	.	TRBV28	TRBJ1-1	CASITRGGSTEAFF	TGTGCCAGCATCACCAGGGGTGGGAGCACTGAAGCTTTCTTT
.	many	TRBV6-5	TRBJ2-5	CASKESQEETQYF	TGTGCCAGCAAGGAAAGCCAGGAAGAGACCCAGTACTTC
.	many	TRBV5-1	TRBJ1-2	CASSLGAQQPDGYTF	TGCGCCAGCAGCTTGGGTGCCCAACAACCGGATGGCTACACCTTC
.	many	TRBV9	TRBJ1-2	CASSVDGGLPNYGYTF	TGTGCCAGCAGCGTAGATGGAGGGCTTCCTAACTATGGCTACACCTTC
.	.	TRBV6-5	TRBJ2-7	CASSNTVYEQYF	TGTGCCAGCAGTAACACAGTCTACGAGCAGTACTTC
TRBD1	many	TRBV5-8	TRBJ2-5	CATETGGAGAQETQYF	TGTGCCACCGAGACAGGGGGCGCAGGGGCCCAAGAGACCCAGTACTTC
TRBD2	many	TRBV24-1	TRBJ2-1	CATSDSWTSGRADEQFF	TGTGCCACCAGTGATTCTTGGACTAGCGGGAGGGCCGATGAGCAGTTCTTC
.	many	TRBV12-3/TRBV12-4	TRBJ1-1	CASSLVTAAEAFF	TGTGCCAGCAGTTTAGTAACAGCAGCTGAAGCTTTCTTT
TRBD2	.	TRBV11-2	TRBJ2-5	CASSQEIASGRGKTQYF	TGTGCCAGCAGCCAAGAGATTGCTAGCGGGAGAGGAAAGACCCAGTACTTC
.	.	TRBV6-2/TRBV6-3	TRBJ2-5	CASRPIANRETQYF	TGTGCCAGCAGGCCAATCGCCAACCGGGAGACCCAGTACTTC
.	.	TRBV18	TRBJ1-3	CASSPQSLGNTIYF	TGTGCCAGCTCACCGCAGAGCCTTGGAAACACCATATATTTT
.	.	TRBV28	TRBJ2-7	CASSLVSPYEQYF	TGTGCCAGCAGTTTAGTCTCCCCCTACGAGCAGTACTTC
TRBD1	many	TRBV25-1	TRBJ2-2	CASSELGPRRTGGGYTGELFF	TGTGCCAGCAGTGAATTGGGCCCTCGGAGGACAGGGGGCGGTTACACCGGGGAGCTGTTTTTT
TRBD1	many	TRBV20-1	TRBJ1-1	CSARPTGGAALTEAFF	TGCAGTGCTAGACCCACAGGGGGCGCAGCCTTGACTGAAGCTTTCTTT
.	many	TRBV14	TRBJ1-1	CASSKVEAFF	TGTGCCAGCAGTAAGGTTGAAGCTTTCTTT